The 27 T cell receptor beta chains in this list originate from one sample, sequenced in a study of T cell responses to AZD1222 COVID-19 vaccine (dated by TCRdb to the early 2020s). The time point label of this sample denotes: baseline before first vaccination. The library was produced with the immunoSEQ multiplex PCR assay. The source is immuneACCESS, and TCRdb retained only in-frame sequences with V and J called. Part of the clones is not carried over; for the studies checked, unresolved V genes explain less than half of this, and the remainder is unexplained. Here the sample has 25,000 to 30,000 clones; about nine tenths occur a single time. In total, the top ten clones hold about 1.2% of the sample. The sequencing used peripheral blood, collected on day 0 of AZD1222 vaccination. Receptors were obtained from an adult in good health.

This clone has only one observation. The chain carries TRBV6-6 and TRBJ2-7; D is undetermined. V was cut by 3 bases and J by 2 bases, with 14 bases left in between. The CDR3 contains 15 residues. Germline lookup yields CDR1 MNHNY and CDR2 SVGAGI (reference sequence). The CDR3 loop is CASSYNPAGAYEQYF. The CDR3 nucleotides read TGTGCCAGCAGTTATAACCCCGCAGGTGCCTACGAGCAGTACTTC.

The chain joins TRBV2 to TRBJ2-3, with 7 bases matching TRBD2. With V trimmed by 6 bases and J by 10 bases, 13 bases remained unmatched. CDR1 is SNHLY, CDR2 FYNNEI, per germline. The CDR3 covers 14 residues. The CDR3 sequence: CASRDDLLAKAQYF. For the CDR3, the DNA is TGTGCCAGCAGGGATGACCTACTAGCGAAAGCGCAGTATTTT.

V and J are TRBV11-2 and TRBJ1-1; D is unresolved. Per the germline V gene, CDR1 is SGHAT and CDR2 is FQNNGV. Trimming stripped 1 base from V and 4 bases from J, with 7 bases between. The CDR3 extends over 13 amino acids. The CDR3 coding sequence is TGTGCCAGCAGCTTAGGAGGGCCCACTGAAGCTTTCTTT. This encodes CASSLGGPTEAFF.

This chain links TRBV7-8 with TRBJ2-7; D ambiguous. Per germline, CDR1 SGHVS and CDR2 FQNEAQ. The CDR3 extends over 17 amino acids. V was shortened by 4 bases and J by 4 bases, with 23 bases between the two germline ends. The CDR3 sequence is CASSSVGAPYPSYEQYF. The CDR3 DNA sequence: TGTGCCAGCAGCTCCGTGGGCGCTCCCTACCCCTCTTACGAGCAGTACTTC.

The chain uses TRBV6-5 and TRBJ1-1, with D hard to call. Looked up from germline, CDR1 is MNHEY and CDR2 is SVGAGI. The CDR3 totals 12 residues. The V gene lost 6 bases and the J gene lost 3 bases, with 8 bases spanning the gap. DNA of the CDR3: TGTGCCAGCAGCGTGTCCGACACTGAAGCTTTCTTT. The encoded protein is CASSVSDTEAFF.

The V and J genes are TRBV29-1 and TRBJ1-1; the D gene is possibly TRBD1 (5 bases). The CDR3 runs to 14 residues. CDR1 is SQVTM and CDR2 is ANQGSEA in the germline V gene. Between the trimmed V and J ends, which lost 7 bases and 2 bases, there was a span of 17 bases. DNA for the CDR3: TGCAGCGCTGAGGGGAAAGGGGTCAACACTGAAGCTTTCTTT. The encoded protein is CSAEGKGVNTEAFF.

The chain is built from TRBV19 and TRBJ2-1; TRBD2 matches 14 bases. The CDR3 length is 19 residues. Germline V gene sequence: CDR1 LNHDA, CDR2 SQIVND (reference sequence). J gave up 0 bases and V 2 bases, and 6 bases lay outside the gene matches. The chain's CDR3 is CASSIWTSGRQGSYNEQFF. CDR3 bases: TGTGCCAGTAGTATATGGACTAGCGGGAGGCAAGGCTCCTACAATGAGCAGTTCTTC.

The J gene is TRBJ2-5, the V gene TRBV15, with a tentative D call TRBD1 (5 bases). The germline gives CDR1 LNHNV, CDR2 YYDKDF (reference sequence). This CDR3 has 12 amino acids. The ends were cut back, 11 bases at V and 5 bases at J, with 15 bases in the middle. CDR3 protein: CAAGHRFETQYF. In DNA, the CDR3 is TGTGCCGCAGGACATCGTTTTGAGACCCAGTACTTC.

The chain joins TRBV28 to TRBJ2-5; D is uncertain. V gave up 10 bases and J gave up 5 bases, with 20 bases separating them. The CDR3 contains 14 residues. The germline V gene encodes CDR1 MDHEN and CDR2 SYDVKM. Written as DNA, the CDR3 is TGTGCCACCGGGTTCTCAGGTTTTTGGGAGACCCAGTACTTC. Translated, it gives CATGFSGFWETQYF.

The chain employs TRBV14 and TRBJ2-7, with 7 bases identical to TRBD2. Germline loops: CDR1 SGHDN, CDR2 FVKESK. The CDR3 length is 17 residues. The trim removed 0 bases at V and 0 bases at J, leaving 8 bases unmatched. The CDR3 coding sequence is TGTGCCAGCAGCCAAGAGACAGCGGGACTAATCTCCTACGAGCAGTACTTC. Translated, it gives CASSQETAGLISYEQYF.

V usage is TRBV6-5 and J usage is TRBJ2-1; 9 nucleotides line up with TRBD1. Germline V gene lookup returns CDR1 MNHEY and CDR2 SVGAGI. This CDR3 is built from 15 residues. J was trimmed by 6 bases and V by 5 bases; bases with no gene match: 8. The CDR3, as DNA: TGTGCCAGCAGTCGAGTAGGGACAGGGACCAATGAGCAGTTCTTC. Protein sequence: CASSRVGTGTNEQFF.

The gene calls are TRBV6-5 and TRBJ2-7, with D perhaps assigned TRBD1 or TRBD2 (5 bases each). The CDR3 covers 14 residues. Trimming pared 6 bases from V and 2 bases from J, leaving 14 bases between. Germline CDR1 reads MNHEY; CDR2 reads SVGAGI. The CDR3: CASSGKGLPYEQYF. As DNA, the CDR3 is TGTGCCAGCAGCGGGAAGGGGTTACCCTACGAGCAGTACTTC.

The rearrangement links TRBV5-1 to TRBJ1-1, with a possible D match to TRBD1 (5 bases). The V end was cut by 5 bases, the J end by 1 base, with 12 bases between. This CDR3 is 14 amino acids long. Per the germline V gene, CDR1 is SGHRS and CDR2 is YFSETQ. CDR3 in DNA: TGCGCCAGCAGTGTGGGACCGCAGAACACTGAAGCTTTCTTT. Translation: CASSVGPQNTEAFF.

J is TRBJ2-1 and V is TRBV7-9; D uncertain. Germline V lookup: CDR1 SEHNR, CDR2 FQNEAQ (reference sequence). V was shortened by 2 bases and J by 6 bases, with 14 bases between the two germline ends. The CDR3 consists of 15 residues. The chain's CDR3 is CASSLRLTNFNEQFF. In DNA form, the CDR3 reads TGTGCCAGCAGCTTAAGGCTCACCAACTTCAATGAGCAGTTCTTC.

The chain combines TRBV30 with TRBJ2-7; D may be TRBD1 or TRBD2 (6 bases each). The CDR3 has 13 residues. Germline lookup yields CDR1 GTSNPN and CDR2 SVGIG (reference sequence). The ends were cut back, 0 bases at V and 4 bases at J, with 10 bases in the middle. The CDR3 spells CAWSVGGGYEQYF. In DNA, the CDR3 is TGTGCCTGGAGTGTTGGAGGGGGGTACGAGCAGTACTTC. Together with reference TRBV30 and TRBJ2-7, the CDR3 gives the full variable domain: SQTIHQWPATLVQPVGSPLSLECTVEGTSNPNLYWYRQAAGRGLQLLFYSVGIGQISSEVPQNLSASRPQDRQFILSSKKLLLSDSGFYLCAWSVGGGYEQYFGPGTRLTVT.

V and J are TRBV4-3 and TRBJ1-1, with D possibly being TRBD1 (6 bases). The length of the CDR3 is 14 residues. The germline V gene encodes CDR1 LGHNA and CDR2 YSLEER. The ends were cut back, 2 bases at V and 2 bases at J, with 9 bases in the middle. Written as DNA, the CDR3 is TGCGCCAGCAGCCAATTACAGGGAAACACTGAAGCTTTCTTT. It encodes CASSQLQGNTEAFF.

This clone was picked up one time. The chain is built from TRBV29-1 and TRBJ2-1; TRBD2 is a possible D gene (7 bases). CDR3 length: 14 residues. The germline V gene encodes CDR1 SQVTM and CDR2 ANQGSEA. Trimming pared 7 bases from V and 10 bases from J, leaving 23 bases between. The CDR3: CSASGTLEGGEQFF. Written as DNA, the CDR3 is TGCAGCGCCTCCGGGACCCTCGAGGGGGGGGAGCAGTTCTTC.

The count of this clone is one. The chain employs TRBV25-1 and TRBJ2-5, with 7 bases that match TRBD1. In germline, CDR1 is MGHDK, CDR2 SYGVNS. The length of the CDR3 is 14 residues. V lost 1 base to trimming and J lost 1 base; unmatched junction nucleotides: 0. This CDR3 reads CASSEWDSQETQYF. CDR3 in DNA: TGTGCCAGCAGTGAATGGGACAGCCAAGAGACCCAGTACTTC. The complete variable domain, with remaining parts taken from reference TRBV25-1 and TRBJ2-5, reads EADIYQTPRYLVIGTGKKITLECSQTMGHDKMYWYQQDPGMELHLIHYSYGVNSTEKGDLSSESTVSRIRTEHFPLTLESARPSHTSQYLCASSEWDSQETQYFGPGTRLLVL.

CDR3 coding DNA: TGTGCCAGCTCCTTCCTATTCTCTGGGGCCAACGTCCTGACTTTC. Protein product: CASSFLFSGANVLTF. The chain has TRBV7-2 and TRBJ2-6, with D unresolved. This CDR3 has 15 amino acids. With 8 bases removed from V and 0 bases from J, the gap between germline ends came to 11 bases. Germline loops: CDR1 SGHTA, CDR2 FQGNSA. Filled out from reference TRBV7-2 and TRBJ2-6, the complete variable domain reads GAGVSQSPSNKVTEKGKDVELRCDPISGHTALYWYRQSLGQGLEFLIYFQGNSAPDKSGLPSDRFSAERTGGSVSTLTIQRTQQEDSAVYLCASSFLFSGANVLTFGAGSRLTVL.

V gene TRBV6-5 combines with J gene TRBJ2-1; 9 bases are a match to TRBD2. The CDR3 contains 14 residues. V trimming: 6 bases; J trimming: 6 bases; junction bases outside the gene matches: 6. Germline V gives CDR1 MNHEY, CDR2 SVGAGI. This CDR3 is CASSRSGRVNEQFF. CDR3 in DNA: TGTGCCAGCAGCCGTAGCGGGAGAGTCAATGAGCAGTTCTTC.

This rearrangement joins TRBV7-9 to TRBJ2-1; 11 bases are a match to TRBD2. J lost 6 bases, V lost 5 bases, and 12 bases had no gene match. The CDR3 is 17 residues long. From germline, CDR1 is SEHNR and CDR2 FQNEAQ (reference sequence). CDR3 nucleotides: TGTGCCAGCAGCCCCAAAGGTTTTAGCGGGAGGGCCAATGAGCAGTTCTTC. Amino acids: CASSPKGFSGRANEQFF.

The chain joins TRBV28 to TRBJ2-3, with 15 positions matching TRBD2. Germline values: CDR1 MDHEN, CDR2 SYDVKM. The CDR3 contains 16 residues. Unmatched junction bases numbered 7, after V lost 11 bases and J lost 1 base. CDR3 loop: CASGLAGGPGTDTQYF. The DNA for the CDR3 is TGTGCCTCTGGACTAGCGGGAGGGCCCGGCACAGATACGCAGTATTTT.

DNA of the CDR3: TGTGCCAGTAGTCCTCGTGGGAGCCTCCAAATGCCCCAGCATTTT. The encoded protein is CASSPRGSLQMPQHF. This chain joins TRBV19 and TRBJ1-5; D not resolved. V dropped 5 bases and J dropped 9 bases, with 20 bases sitting between them. This CDR3 contains 15 residues. CDR1 and CDR2 (germline): LNHDA, SQIVND (reference sequence). The complete variable domain, with remaining parts taken from reference TRBV19 and TRBJ1-5, reads DGGITQSPKYLFRKEGQNVTLSCEQNLNHDAMYWYRQDPGQGLRLIYYSQIVNDFQKGDIAEGYSVSREKKESFPLTVTSAQKNPTAFYLCASSPRGSLQMPQHFGDGTRLSIL.

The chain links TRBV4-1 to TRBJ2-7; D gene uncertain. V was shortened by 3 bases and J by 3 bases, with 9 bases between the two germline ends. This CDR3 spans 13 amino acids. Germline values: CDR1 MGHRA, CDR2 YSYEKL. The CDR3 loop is CASSQGSNYEQYF. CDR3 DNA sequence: TGCGCCAGCAGCCAGGGTAGTAACTACGAGCAGTACTTC.

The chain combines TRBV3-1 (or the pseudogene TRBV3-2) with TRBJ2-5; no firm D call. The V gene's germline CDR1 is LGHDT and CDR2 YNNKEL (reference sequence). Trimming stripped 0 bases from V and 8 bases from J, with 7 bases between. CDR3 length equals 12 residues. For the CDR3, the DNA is TGTGCCAGCAGCCAAGATATCACTACCCAGTACTTC. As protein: CASSQDITTQYF.

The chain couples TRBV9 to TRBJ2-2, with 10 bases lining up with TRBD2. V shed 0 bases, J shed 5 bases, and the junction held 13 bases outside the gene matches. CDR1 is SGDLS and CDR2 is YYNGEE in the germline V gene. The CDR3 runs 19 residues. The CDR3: CASSVATGSGRPRTGELFF. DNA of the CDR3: TGTGCCAGCAGCGTAGCTACCGGTAGCGGGAGGCCCAGGACCGGGGAGCTGTTTTTT.

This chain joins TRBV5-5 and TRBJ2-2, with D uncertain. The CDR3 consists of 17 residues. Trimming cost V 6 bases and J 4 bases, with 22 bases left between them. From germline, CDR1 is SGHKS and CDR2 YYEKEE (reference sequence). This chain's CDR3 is CASTLTPRLLGTGELFF. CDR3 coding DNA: TGTGCCAGCACCCTTACCCCCCGCCTCCTGGGCACCGGGGAGCTGTTTTTT.